Shown below are 8 T cell receptor beta chains from a single sample sequenced in a study of shared clonotypes between healthy human individuals. The assay was immunoSEQ multiplex PCR, and TCRdb's table has in-frame clones only and misses some. The sample has about 2 million clones; approximately 94% are singletons. Naive CD8 cells were CD45RO-negative, positively selected for CCR7, excluding terminally differentiated effector memory CD45RA+ cells. The sample was naive CD8+ T cells sorted from blood. The receptors shown here come from a man younger than 30 in good health.

The J gene is TRBJ2-3, the V gene TRBV6-5, with 10 bases aligning to TRBD2. CDR3 length: 16 residues. Trimming at V came to 2 bases and at J to 6 bases, leaving 8 bases not matched to a gene. The germline CDR1 and CDR2 sequences are MNHEY and SVGAGI. The DNA of the CDR3 is TGTGCCAGCAGTTACACTGAGCGGGGGGGCCTGGATACGCAGTATTTT. Protein: CASSYTERGGLDTQYF.

The J gene is TRBJ2-1, the V gene TRBV5-6; D might be TRBD2 (6 bases). Germline V gene sequence: CDR1 SGHDT, CDR2 YYEEEE. The CDR3 loop spans 14 amino acids. Trimming shortened V by 3 bases and J by 5 bases, and 12 bases separated the two germline ends. The DNA for the CDR3 is TGTGCCAGCAGCTCCGGGGACTCGAACAATGAGCAGTTCTTC. Translation: CASSSGDSNNEQFF.

The chain is built from TRBV28 and TRBJ1-2; 11 bases are shared with TRBD1. Germline CDR1 MDHEN, CDR2 SYDVKM. The CDR3 covers 13 residues. Losses at the gene ends were 7 bases for V and 7 bases for J; bases not matched to a gene: 5. DNA of the CDR3: TGTGCCAGCACCGGGGGACAGGGGGTTGGCTACACCTTC. It is translated as CASTGGQGVGYTF.

The rearrangement uses TRBV6-5 and TRBJ2-4; 10 bases match TRBD1. In germline, CDR1 is MNHEY, CDR2 SVGAGI. The CDR3 is 15 amino acids. Trimming at V came to 4 bases and at J to 7 bases, leaving 7 bases not matched to a gene. The CDR3 nucleotides are TGTGCCAGCAGTTCGGGGACAGGGGTAAAGAACATTCAGTACTTC. Translating gives CASSSGTGVKNIQYF.

V is TRBV4-1 and J is TRBJ2-1; 11 nucleotides agree with TRBD2. V lost 1 base to trimming and J lost 8 bases; unmatched junction nucleotides: 10. Germline lookup yields CDR1 MGHRA and CDR2 YSYEKL. The CDR3 spans 17 residues. CDR3 bases: TGCGCCAGCAGCCAAGTCCCGACTAGCGGGGCGTTGGATGAGCAGTTCTTC. It codes for CASSQVPTSGALDEQFF.

V and J are TRBV2 and TRBJ2-7, with a possible D match to TRBD2 (6 bases). Trimming stripped 8 bases from V and 0 bases from J, with 26 bases between. Germline V gene sequence: CDR1 SNHLY, CDR2 FYNNEI. This CDR3 has 18 residues. DNA for the CDR3: TGTGCCAGCGGGGAGGTGGGAGTCGTCATAAGTGACTCCTACGAGCAGTACTTC. This encodes CASGEVGVVISDSYEQYF.

Concerning this clone itself: The identical CDR3 is also encoded by other nucleotide sequences in the sample. V gene TRBV6-6 combines with J gene TRBJ1-2; possible D gene TRBD1, 5 bases. This CDR3 is 14 amino acids long. The ends were cut back, 0 bases at V and 5 bases at J, with 10 bases in the middle. The germline V gene encodes CDR1 MNHNY and CDR2 SVGAGI (reference sequence). The CDR3 nucleotides read TGTGCCAGCAGTTACTCCGAGGGGCCGTATGGCTACACCTTC. Translation: CASSYSEGPYGYTF.

V usage is TRBV6-6 and J usage is TRBJ2-2; TRBD1 is a possible D gene (7 bases). This CDR3 is built from 16 residues. Germline CDR1 reads MNHNY; CDR2 reads SVGAGI (reference sequence). Trimming removed 0 bases from V and 6 bases from J, with 14 bases in between. The CDR3 DNA reads TGTGCCAGCAGTTACTCGGCAGGGGGGATGGCCGGGGAGCTGTTTTTT. This translates into CASSYSAGGMAGELFF.